The clone carrying this T cell receptor beta chain appeared many times. The record originates from a study of CD8+CD57+ T cells in acquired aplastic anemia. Genomic DNA, serving as template, underwent TCR beta VDJ and CDR3 profiling. TCRdb reprocessed the reads via MiXCR and lists one record per CDR3 protein. This table holds under 150,000 distinct CDR3 sequences, approximately 40% found once. In patients chosen for sequencing, flow cytometry had shown CD8+CD57+ cell expansion. Every patient presented with severe acquired aplastic anemia. Material for sequencing was sorted CD4+, CD8+, or CD8+CD57+ T cells (not recorded which) from PBMCs. The TCR sequence derives from a human donor with aplastic anemia.

The CDR3 sequence: CSARGDGQGAFNYGYTF. CDR3 nucleotides: TGCAGTGCTAGGGGGGATGGGCAGGGGGCCTTTAACTATGGCTACACCTTC. The chain uses TRBV20-1 and TRBJ1-2; 8 nucleotides agree with TRBD1. V was pared by 3 bases and J by 1 base, with 13 bases of the junction left unmatched. The CDR3 totals 17 residues. Germline-derived CDR1 and CDR2 are DFQATT and SNEGSKA (reference sequence).